Listed here is a single T cell receptor beta chain. This entry belongs to a study of CD8 T cells in Susac syndrome. Trimming removed 6 bases from V and 5 bases from J; junction bases left unmatched: 15. Per the germline V gene, CDR1 is SQVTM and CDR2 is ANQGSEA. The CDR3 consists of 15 residues. Reverse transcription used roughly 0.5 to 1 ug RNA and random hexamers. TCRdb redid the calling of the immunoSEQ multiplex PCR reads with MiXCR, one entry per CDR3 protein. The table includes about 400,000 distinct CDR3 sequences, approximately 85% detected once. This receptor was identified in a human donor with multiple sclerosis. The chain combines TRBV29-1 with TRBJ2-5; 7 bases match TRBD2. Sample: CD8+ T cells from PBMCs. The DNA for the CDR3 is TGCAGCGTCACTGGGGGGGTGGCTGCTGATGAGACCCAGTACTTC. Amino acids: CSVTGGVAADETQYF. Variable domain in full (rest from reference TRBV29-1 and TRBJ2-5): SAVISQKPSRDICQRGTSLTIQCQVDSQVTMMFWYRQQPGQSLTLIATANQGSEATYESGFVIDKFPISRPNLTFSTLTVSNMSPEDSSIYLCSVTGGVAADETQYFGPGTRLLVL.